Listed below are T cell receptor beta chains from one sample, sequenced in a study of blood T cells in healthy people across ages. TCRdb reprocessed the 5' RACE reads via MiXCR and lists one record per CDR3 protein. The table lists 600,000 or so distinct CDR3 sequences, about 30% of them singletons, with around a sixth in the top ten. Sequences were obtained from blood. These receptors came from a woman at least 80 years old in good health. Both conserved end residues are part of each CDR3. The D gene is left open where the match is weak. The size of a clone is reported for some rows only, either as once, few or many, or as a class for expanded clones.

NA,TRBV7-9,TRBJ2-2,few,TGTGCCAGCAGTTCGTCCGACTCGACCGGGGAGCTGTTTTTT,CASSSSDSTGELFF
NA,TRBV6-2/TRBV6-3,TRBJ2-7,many,TGTGCCAGCGGTCTCTACGAGCAGTACTTC,CASGLYEQYF
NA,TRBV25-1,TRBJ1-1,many,TGTGCCAGCAGTGAGGGACGGTTGAACACTGAAGCTTTCTTT,CASSEGRLNTEAFF
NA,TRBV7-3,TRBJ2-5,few,TGTGCCAGCAGCTCCGGGACTGGAGAGTACTTC,CASSSGTGEYF
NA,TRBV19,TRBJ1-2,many,TGTGCCAGTAGTATGGGTCTGAACGATGGCTACACCTTC,CASSMGLNDGYTF
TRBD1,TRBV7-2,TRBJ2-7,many,TGTGCCAGCAGCTGGACCGGGACAGGATTAATCGAGCAGTACTTC,CASSWTGTGLIEQYF
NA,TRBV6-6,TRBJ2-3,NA,TGTGCCGGCGGCTGGAGCACAGATACGCAGTATTTT,CAGGWSTDTQYF
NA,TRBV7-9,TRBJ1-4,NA,TGTGCCAGCAGCTTAAGGGGGGATATTGCAACTAATGAAAAACTGTTTTTT,CASSLRGDIATNEKLFF
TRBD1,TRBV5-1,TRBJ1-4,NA,TGCGCCAGCAGCTCGACAGGGGGCACTGAAAAACTGTTTTTT,CASSSTGGTEKLFF
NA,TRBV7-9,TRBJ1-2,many,TGTGCCAGCAGCCGCCGAAAAGCTTATGGCTACACCTTC,CASSRRKAYGYTF
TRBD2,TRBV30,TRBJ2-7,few,TGTGCCTGGAGGGGCCCTGGGGGGGCCTACGAGCAGTACTTC,CAWRGPGGAYEQYF
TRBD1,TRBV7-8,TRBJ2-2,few,TGTGCCAGCAGCAATACTGACAGGGTAGTCGGGGAGCTGTTTTTT,CASSNTDRVVGELFF
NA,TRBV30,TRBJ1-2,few,TGTGCCTGGGTCCCGGGGGATGGAGGCTACACCTTC,CAWVPGDGGYTF
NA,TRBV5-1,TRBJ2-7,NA,TGCGCCAGCAGCTGGGAGACAGGAAGCGAGCAGTACTTC,CASSWETGSEQYF
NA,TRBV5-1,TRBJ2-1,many,TGCGCCAGCAGCTGGGCAAGCTACAATGAGCAGTTCTTC,CASSWASYNEQFF
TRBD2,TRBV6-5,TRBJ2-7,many,TGTGCCAGCAGTTACTCCGCTCCGGGGGGGGACTCCTACGAGCAGTACTTC,CASSYSAPGGDSYEQYF
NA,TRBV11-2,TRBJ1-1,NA,TGTGCCAGCAGCCCCTCGGGGTGGGGGTCTGAAGCTTTCTTT,CASSPSGWGSEAFF
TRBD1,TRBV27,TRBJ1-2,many,TGTGCCAGCAGCCGACAGGGAAGCTATGGCTACACCTTC,CASSRQGSYGYTF
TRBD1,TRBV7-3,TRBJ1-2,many,TGTGCCAGCAGCTTCGATCGAACAGGGGGGGGCTACACCTTC,CASSFDRTGGGYTF
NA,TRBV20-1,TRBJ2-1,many,TGCAGTGCGAGGACCGTAAATGAGCAGTTCTTC,CSARTVNEQFF
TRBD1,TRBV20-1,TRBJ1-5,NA,TGCAGTGCTGGAGGACAGGGGGATAGCAATCAGCCCCAGCATTTT,CSAGGQGDSNQPQHF
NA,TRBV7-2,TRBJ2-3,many,TGTGCCAGCAGCCTAGGGGGGGCGGGCACAGATACGCAGTATTTT,CASSLGGAGTDTQYF
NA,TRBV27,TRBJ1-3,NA,TGTGCCAGCAGCTCAGAAACTGGAAACACCATATATTTT,CASSSETGNTIYF
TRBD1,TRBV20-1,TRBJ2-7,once,TGCAGTGCCCGAGGCAGGGGGCAATTCGGCGAGCAGTACTTC,CSARGRGQFGEQYF
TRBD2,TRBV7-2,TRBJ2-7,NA,TGTGCCAGCAGCTTAGGGCTAGCGGGAGAGGGATACGAGCAGTACTTC,CASSLGLAGEGYEQYF
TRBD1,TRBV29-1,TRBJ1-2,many,TGCAGCGTTGTTGAGGGGGCAGGTGGCTACACCTTC,CSVVEGAGGYTF
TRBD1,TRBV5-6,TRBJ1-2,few,TGTGCCAGCAGGGCCCCCGGGACAGGGGTTAACTATGGCTACACCTTC,CASRAPGTGVNYGYTF
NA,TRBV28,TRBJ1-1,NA,TGTGCCAGCAGTTCGACGGCCATGAACACTGAAGCTTTCTTT,CASSSTAMNTEAFF
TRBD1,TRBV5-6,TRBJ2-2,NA,TGTGCCAGCAGCTCAATAAGGGACAGGGGAAATACCGGGGAGCTGTTTTTT,CASSSIRDRGNTGELFF
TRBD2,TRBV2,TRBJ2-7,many,TGTGCCAGCAGCGGGACTAGCGGAGGTTACGAGCAGTACTTC,CASSGTSGGYEQYF
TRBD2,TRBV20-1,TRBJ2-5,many,TGCAGTGCCGAGGGATTAGCGGGGGGGAAACATCAAGAGACCCAGTACTTC,CSAEGLAGGKHQETQYF
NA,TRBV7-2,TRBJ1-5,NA,TGTGCCAGCAGCTTAGCACTAGGGCGCAATAGCAATCAGCCCCAGCATTTT,CASSLALGRNSNQPQHF
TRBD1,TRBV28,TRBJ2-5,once,TGTGCCAGCAGGGGACAGGGAAAAAATGAGCAGTACTTC,CASRGQGKNEQYF
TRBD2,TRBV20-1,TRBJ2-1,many,TGCAGTGCTAGTGAACTAGCGGGGGGTTACAATGAGCAGTTCTTC,CSASELAGGYNEQFF
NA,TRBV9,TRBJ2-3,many,TGTGCCAGCAGCGAAGAGGGGTCTAGCACAGATACGCAGTATTTT,CASSEEGSSTDTQYF
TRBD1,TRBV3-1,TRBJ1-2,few,TGTGCCAGCAGCCAAACCGGGACAGAGACCTATGGCTACACCTTC,CASSQTGTETYGYTF
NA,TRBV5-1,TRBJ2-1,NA,TGCGCCAGCAGAGAGCTTAGCGGACGCAATGAGCAGTTCTTC,CASRELSGRNEQFF
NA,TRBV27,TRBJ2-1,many,TGTGCCAGCAGTACCTACTCCTACAATGAGCAGTTCTTC,CASSTYSYNEQFF
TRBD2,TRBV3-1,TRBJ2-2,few,TGTGCCAGCAGCCCGGGACTAGCGAACGGGGAGCTGTTTTTT,CASSPGLANGELFF
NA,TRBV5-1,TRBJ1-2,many,TGCGCCAGCAGCTTGGGAGAGAGGGGTGGCGGCTACACCTTC,CASSLGERGGGYTF
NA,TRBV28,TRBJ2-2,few,TGTGCCAGCAGTTTCGCACACCGGGCGGACACCGGGGAGCTGTTTTTT,CASSFAHRADTGELFF
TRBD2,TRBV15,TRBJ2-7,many,TGTGCCACCAGCAGGTGGGGGGGGAGCTCCTACGAGCAGTACTTC,CATSRWGGSSYEQYF
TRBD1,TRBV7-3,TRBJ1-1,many,TGTGCCAGCAGCTTAACGGGAGGGGGACAGGGGATCACTGAAGCTTTCTTT,CASSLTGGGQGITEAFF
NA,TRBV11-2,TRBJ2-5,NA,TGTGCCAGCATGGGACAAGCTGAGACCCAGTACTTC,CASMGQAETQYF
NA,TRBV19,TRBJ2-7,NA,TGTGCCAGTAGTATCTCGTCAGTCTGCTACGAGCAGTACTTC,CASSISSVCYEQYF
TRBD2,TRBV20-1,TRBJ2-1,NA,TGCAGTGCTAGACCTAGCGGGAGGGCGTCCTACAATGAGCAGTTCTTC,CSARPSGRASYNEQFF
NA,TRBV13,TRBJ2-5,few,TGTGCCAGCAGCGGTTGGCAGGGGAACCAAGAGACCCAGTACTTC,CASSGWQGNQETQYF
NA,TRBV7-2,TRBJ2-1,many,TGTGCCAGCAGCTTTAGGGCAGTTTCCTCTGGTGAGCAGTTCTTC,CASSFRAVSSGEQFF
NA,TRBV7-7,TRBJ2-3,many,TGTGCTAGCAGCTTAGGGTTGGCACCTTATACGCAGTATTTT,CASSLGLAPYTQYF
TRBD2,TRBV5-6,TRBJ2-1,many,TGTGCCAGCAGCCAGGGGAGCGGGGGGCCCTACAATGAGCAGTTCTTC,CASSQGSGGPYNEQFF
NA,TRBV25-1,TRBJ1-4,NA,TGTGCCAGCAGCTCAGGGAGGACAAGTGAAAAACTGTTTTTT,CASSSGRTSEKLFF
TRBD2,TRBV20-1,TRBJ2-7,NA,TGCAGTGCCCAACCCAGTAGCGGGGGGACCTTTACCTACGGGCAGTACTTC,CSAQPSSGGTFTYGQYF
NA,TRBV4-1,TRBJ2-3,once,TGCGCCAGCAGCCAAGAGAGTACCCTAACCCTCGCGGATACGCAGTATTTT,CASSQESTLTLADTQYF
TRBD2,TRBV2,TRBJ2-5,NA,TGTGCCAGCAGTATCTTCTCTGGGGGGGGCCAGTACTTC,CASSIFSGGGQYF
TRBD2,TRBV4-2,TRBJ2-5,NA,TGTGCCAGCAGCCAGCAAGCGACTAGCGGGGGGCGGGGAGAGACCCAGTACTTC,CASSQQATSGGRGETQYF
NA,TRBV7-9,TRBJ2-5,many,TGTGCCAGCAGCTTAGAGGAGGGGTTGATGAGAATCCAGTACTTC,CASSLEEGLMRIQYF